These 8 T cell receptor beta chains share one sample of origin, sequenced in a study of blood T cells in healthy people across ages. A second PCR, run for about 6 to 11 cycles, used a sample-barcoded 5' primer plus a J-beta primer mix. TCRdb itself ran the 5' RACE reads through MiXCR, one entry per CDR3 protein. The repertoire holds hundreds of thousands of distinct CDR3 sequences, roughly 24% seen once, with over 2.5% in the top ten. This same sample was also taken into another study, of T cells of mothers and their children.

Sequencing was performed on blood. Receptors originate from a boy between 10 and 17 years old in good health.

This clonotype has a handful of counts. The chain is built from TRBV4-1 and TRBJ1-4; TRBD1 is a possible D gene (5 bases). Germline lookup yields CDR1 MGHRA and CDR2 YSYEKL. Trimming cost V 2 bases and J 4 bases, with 11 bases left between them. The CDR3 runs 15 residues. CDR3 nucleotide sequence: TGCGCCAGCAGCCAACTGTTACAGGTTAATGAAAAACTGTTTTTT. Translated: CASSQLLQVNEKLFF.

This clonotype was detected a few times. The chain employs TRBV12-3 or TRBV12-4 and TRBJ2-1, with 7 bases lining up with TRBD2. V trimming: 1 base; J trimming: 4 bases; junction bases outside the gene matches: 10. CDR3 length equals 17 residues. CDR3 coding DNA: TGTGCCAGCAGTTTAGGCGCTGGGGCGGGGGTTTACAATGAGCAGTTCTTC. Translation: CASSLGAGAGVYNEQFF.

The chain combines TRBV12-3 or TRBV12-4 with TRBJ2-1; D is unclear. Trimming removed 5 bases at V and 1 base at J, with 12 bases between. This CDR3 comprises 15 residues. CDR3 residues: CASSPPGKSYNEQFF. The CDR3, as DNA: TGTGCCAGCAGTCCCCCCGGCAAATCCTACAATGAGCAGTTCTTC.

This clonotype was picked up a small number of times. The chain is built from TRBV6-2 or TRBV6-3 and TRBJ2-7; a weak D match, TRBD1 (5 bases). Germline V gene sequence: CDR1 MNHEY, CDR2 SVGEGT. Trimming removed 5 bases from V and 8 bases from J, with 13 bases in between. This CDR3 comprises 12 residues. The CDR3 nucleotides read TGTGCCAGCAGTCAAATCCAGGGAAAGCAGTACTTC. Translation gives CASSQIQGKQYF.

The V and J genes are TRBV29-1 and TRBJ2-7; 7 nucleotides match TRBD1. There are 11 residues in the CDR3. CDR1 is SQVTM and CDR2 is ANQGSEA in the germline V gene. CDR3 protein: CSIGQDDEQYF. The CDR3 DNA reads TGCAGTATTGGACAGGACGACGAGCAGTACTTC.

V and J are TRBV19 and TRBJ1-2; D call uncertain. CDR1 is LNHDA, CDR2 SQIVND, per germline (reference sequence). V gave up 6 bases and J gave up 4 bases, with 15 bases separating them. This CDR3 region has 14 residues. CDR3 sequence reads: CASRAAGTFYGYTF. DNA of the CDR3: TGTGCCAGTAGGGCCGCCGGAACCTTCTATGGCTACACCTTC.

This clonotype was observed a handful of times. This rearrangement joins TRBV19 to TRBJ2-7, with TRBD1 matching over 9 bases. V lost 2 bases and J lost 2; bases outside the gene matches: 4. This CDR3 is 15 amino acids long. Germline loops: CDR1 LNHDA, CDR2 SQIVND (reference sequence). In nucleotides, the CDR3 is TGTGCCAGTAGTATATCGGGACAGGGCGCCTACGAGCAGTACTTC. Its protein is CASSISGQGAYEQYF.

The chain uses TRBV2 and TRBJ2-1; unclear D gene. V was shortened by 6 bases and J by 7 bases, with 22 bases between the two germline ends. Germline V gene lookup returns CDR1 SNHLY and CDR2 FYNNEI. The CDR3 runs to 16 residues. The chain's CDR3 is CASRTSDGGAWNEQFF. The CDR3, as DNA: TGTGCCAGCAGGACCTCTGACGGTGGCGCATGGAATGAGCAGTTCTTC. Full variable domain (remainder filled in from reference TRBV2 and TRBJ2-1): EPEVTQTPSHQVTQMGQEVILRCVPISNHLYFYWYRQILGQKVEFLVSFYNNEISEKSEIFDDQFSVERPDGSNFTLKIRSTKLEDSAMYFCASRTSDGGAWNEQFFGPGTRLTVL.